This T cell receptor (beta chain) was retrieved from a study of blood T cell repertoires in COVID-19. The V gene's germline CDR1 is KGHSH and CDR2 LQKENI. The ends were cut back, 6 bases at V and 2 bases at J, with 11 bases in the middle. The CDR3 has 13 amino acids. The data were produced by immunoSEQ multiplex PCR, yet TCRdb's version contains in-frame clones alone and is incomplete. The data show under 150,000 clones, 88% seen once. The chain uses TRBV18 and TRBJ2-7; no definite D call. The receptor was isolated from a man aged 70-80 years with active COVID-19. Sequencing used peripheral blood. CDR3 in DNA: TGTGCCAGCTCCCCGCCGGAGACCTACGAGCAGTACTTC. This gives the protein CASSPPETYEQYF.